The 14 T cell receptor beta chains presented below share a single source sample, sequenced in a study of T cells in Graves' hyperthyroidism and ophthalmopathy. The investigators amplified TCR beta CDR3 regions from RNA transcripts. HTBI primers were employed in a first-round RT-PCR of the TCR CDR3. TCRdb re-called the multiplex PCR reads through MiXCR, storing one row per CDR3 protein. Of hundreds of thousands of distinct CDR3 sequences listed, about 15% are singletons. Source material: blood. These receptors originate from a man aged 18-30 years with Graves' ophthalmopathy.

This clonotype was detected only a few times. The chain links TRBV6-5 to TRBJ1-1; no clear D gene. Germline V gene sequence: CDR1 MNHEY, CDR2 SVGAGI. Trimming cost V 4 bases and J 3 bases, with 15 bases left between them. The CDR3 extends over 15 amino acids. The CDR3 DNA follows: TGTGCCAGCAGTTCTTTTCCGGGCGCGGACACTGAAGCTTTCTTT. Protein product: CASSSFPGADTEAFF.

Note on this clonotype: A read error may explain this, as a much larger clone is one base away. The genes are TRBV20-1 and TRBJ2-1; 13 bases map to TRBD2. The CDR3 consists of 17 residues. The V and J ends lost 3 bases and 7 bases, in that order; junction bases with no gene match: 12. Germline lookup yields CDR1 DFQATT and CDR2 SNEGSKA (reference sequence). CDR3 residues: CSASAETSGRPRNEQFF. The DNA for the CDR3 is TGCAGTGCTAGCGCCGAGACTAGCGGGAGGCCACGAAATGAGCAGTTCTTC.

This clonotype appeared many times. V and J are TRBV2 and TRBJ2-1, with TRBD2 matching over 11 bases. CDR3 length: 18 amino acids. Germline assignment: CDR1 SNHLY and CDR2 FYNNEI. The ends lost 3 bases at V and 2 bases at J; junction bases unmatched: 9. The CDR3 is CASSEWLAGGEAYNEQFF. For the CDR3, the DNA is TGTGCCAGCAGTGAGTGGCTAGCGGGAGGTGAAGCCTACAATGAGCAGTTCTTC.

CDR3 sequence reads: CATSPLTTTNEKLFF. DNA of the CDR3: TGTGCCACCAGCCCCTTAACTACAACTAATGAAAAACTGTTTTTT. The gene calls are TRBV15 and TRBJ1-4; D is undetermined. CDR3 length: 15 residues. V lost 5 bases, J lost 0 bases, and 10 bases lay in between. The V gene's germline CDR1 is LNHNV and CDR2 YYDKDF (reference sequence). Drawing the rest from reference TRBV15 and TRBJ1-4, the complete variable domain is DAMVIQNPRYQVTQFGKPVTLSCSQTLNHNVMYWYQQKSSQAPKLLFHYYDKDFNNEADTPDNFQSRRPNTSFCFLDIRSPGLGDTAMYLCATSPLTTTNEKLFFGSGTQLSVL.

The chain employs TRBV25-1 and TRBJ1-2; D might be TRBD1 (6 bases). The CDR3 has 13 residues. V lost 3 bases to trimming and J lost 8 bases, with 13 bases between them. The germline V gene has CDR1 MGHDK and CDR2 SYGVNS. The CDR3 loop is CASSEGARRGYTF. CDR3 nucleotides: TGTGCCAGCAGTGAGGGGGCGCGTCGCGGCTACACCTTC.

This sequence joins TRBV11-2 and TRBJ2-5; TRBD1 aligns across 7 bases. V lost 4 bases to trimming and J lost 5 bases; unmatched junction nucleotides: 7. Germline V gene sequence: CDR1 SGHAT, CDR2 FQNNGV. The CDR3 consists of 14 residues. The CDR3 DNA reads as TGTGCCAGCAGCTCAACAACAGGGGAGGAGACCCAGTACTTC. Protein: CASSSTTGEETQYF.

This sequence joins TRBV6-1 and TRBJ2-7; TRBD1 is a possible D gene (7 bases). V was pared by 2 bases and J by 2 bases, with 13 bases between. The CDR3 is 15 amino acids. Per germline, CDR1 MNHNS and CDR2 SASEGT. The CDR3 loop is CASSERQGGPYEQYF. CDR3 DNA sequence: TGTGCCAGCAGTGAACGGCAGGGGGGACCCTACGAGCAGTACTTC.

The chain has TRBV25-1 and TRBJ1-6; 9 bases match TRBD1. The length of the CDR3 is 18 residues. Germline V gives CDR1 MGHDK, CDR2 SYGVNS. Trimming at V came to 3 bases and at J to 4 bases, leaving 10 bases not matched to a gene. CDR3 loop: CASSDPTAGTGYNSPLHF. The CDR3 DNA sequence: TGTGCCAGCAGTGATCCTACAGCGGGGACAGGGTATAATTCACCCCTCCACTTT.

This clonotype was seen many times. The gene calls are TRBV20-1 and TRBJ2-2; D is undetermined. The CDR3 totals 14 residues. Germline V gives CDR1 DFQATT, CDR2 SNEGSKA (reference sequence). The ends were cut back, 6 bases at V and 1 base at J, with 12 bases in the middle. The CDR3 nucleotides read TGCAGTGCCCGAGACCCTCTGAACACCGGGGAGCTGTTTTTT. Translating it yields CSARDPLNTGELFF.

This CDR3 is CASSLRGVSTEAFF. The CDR3, as DNA: TGCGCCAGCAGCTTACGAGGGGTGAGCACTGAAGCTTTCTTT. The V call is TRBV5-1, the J call TRBJ1-1; a weak D match, TRBD1 (5 bases). The length of the CDR3 is 14 residues. CDR1 is SGHRS and CDR2 is YFSETQ in the germline V gene. Trimming removed 2 bases at V and 4 bases at J, with 12 bases between.

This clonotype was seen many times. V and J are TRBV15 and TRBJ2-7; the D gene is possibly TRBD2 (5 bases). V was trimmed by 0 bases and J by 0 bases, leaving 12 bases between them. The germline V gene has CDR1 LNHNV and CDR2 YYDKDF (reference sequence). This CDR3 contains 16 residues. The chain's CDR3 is CATSRDWWEFSYEQYF. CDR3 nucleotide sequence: TGTGCCACCAGCAGAGATTGGTGGGAGTTCTCCTACGAGCAGTACTTC. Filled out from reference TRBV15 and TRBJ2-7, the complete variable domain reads DAMVIQNPRYQVTQFGKPVTLSCSQTLNHNVMYWYQQKSSQAPKLLFHYYDKDFNNEADTPDNFQSRRPNTSFCFLDIRSPGLGDTAMYLCATSRDWWEFSYEQYFGPGTRLTVT.

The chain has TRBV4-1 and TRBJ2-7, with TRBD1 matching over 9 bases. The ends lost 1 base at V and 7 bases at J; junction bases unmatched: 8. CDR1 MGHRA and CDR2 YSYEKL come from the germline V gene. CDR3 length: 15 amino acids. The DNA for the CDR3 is TGCGCCAGCAGCCAAGTTACAGGGGGCTCGGGTGAGCAGTACTTC. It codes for CASSQVTGGSGEQYF.

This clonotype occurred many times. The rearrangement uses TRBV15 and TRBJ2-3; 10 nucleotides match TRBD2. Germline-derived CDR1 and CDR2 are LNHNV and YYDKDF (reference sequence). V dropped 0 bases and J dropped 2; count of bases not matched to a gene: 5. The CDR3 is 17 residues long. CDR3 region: CATSRDRLAGATDTQYF. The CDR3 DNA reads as TGTGCCACCAGCAGAGATCGCCTAGCGGGGGCCACAGATACGCAGTATTTT.

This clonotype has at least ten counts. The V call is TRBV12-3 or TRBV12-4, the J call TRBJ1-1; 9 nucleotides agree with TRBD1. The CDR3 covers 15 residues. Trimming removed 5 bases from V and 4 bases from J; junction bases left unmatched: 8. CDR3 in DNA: TGTGCCAGCAGTCTCGCGGACAGGGGACTCACTGAAGCTTTCTTT. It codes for CASSLADRGLTEAFF.